The rows below give T cell receptor beta chains drawn from one sample of a study of shared T cell receptors in the human thymus. This table comes from immunoSEQ multiplex PCR, and its TCRdb copy is limited to in-frame clones, with some not included. This table holds about 380,000 clones, roughly 94% found once. Sequencing was carried out using thymocytes. The receptors were gathered from a human donor. Each CDR3 is given with its conserved first and last residue. A D gene is named only where the DNA matches it firmly. Not all rows give a size; the values are once, few, many and, for expanded clones, a class.

j_call clone_size v_call d_call cdr3_aa cdr3_nt
TRBJ2-7 NA TRBV27 NA CASSPPDCEQYF TGTGCCAGCAGTCCCCCCGATTGCGAGCAGTACTTC
TRBJ2-5 NA TRBV18 NA CASSPSATETQYF TGTGCCAGCTCACCATCCGCCACGGAGACCCAGTACTTC
TRBJ2-6 NA TRBV29-1 TRBD1 CSVFGDRDLSGANVLTF TGCAGCGTATTTGGGGACAGGGATCTCTCTGGGGCCAACGTCCTGACTTTC
TRBJ2-3 once TRBV7-3 TRBD2 CASSRGVAGADTQYF TGTGCCAGCAGCCGCGGGGTAGCGGGAGCAGATACGCAGTATTTT
TRBJ2-3 NA TRBV5-4 NA CASSLGSTDTQYF TGTGCCAGCAGCTTAGGGAGCACAGATACGCAGTATTTT
TRBJ1-1 NA TRBV10-3 NA CAISESTRRQSNTEAFF TGTGCCATCAGTGAGTCGACTCGGCGGCAGTCCAACACTGAAGCTTTCTTT
TRBJ1-3 once TRBV5-8 NA CASSLASEFSGNTIYF TGTGCCAGCAGCTTGGCCTCAGAATTCTCTGGAAACACCATATATTTT
TRBJ2-7 NA TRBV5-1 TRBD1 CASSFGPLDRGSYEQYF TGCGCCAGCAGCTTTGGCCCCCTCGACAGGGGTTCCTACGAGCAGTACTTC
TRBJ1-4 NA TRBV27 NA CASSLRGWSNEKLFF TGTGCCAGCAGTCTGAGGGGTTGGTCTAATGAAAAACTGTTTTTT
TRBJ2-7 NA TRBV7-9 TRBD2 CASSSGIAGPSYEQYF TGTGCCAGCAGCTCGGGAATAGCGGGACCTTCCTACGAGCAGTACTTC
TRBJ2-7 NA TRBV11-2 TRBD2 CASSPRGESRNEQYF TGTGCCAGCAGCCCCCGGGGGGAGAGCAGGAACGAGCAGTACTTC
TRBJ2-1 NA TRBV7-3 TRBD2 CASSLREVGLAGSYNEQFF TGTGCCAGCAGCTTAAGGGAGGTCGGACTAGCGGGAAGTTACAATGAGCAGTTCTTC
TRBJ2-7 NA TRBV2 NA CASSVMAGPYF TGTGCCAGCAGTGTTATGGCAGGGCCGTACTTC
TRBJ1-1 NA TRBV2 NA CASIFHPPDLVNTEAFF TGTGCCAGCATTTTTCACCCCCCGGACCTTGTTAACACTGAAGCTTTCTTT
TRBJ1-5 NA TRBV2 NA CASSGTDQPQHF TGTGCCAGCAGTGGGACGGATCAGCCCCAGCATTTT
TRBJ2-1 NA TRBV9 TRBD2 CASSVAGLAVKGAYNEQFF TGTGCCAGCAGCGTAGCGGGACTAGCGGTAAAAGGGGCCTACAATGAGCAGTTCTTC
TRBJ2-3 NA TRBV27 TRBD1 CASSLAGQGWTDTQYF TGTGCCAGCAGTTTGGCTGGACAGGGGTGGACAGATACGCAGTATTTT
TRBJ2-1 NA TRBV2 NA CASSRIHEQFF TGTGCCAGCAGTCGGATTCATGAGCAGTTCTTC
TRBJ1-1 NA TRBV5-6 TRBD1 CASSFQGDNTEAFF TGTGCCAGCAGCTTCCAGGGGGACAACACTGAAGCTTTCTTT
TRBJ2-2 NA TRBV10-1 TRBD2 CASRPGLAGGGTGELFF TGCGCCAGCAGACCAGGACTAGCGGGAGGTGGCACCGGGGAGCTGTTTTTT
TRBJ2-7 NA TRBV14 TRBD1 CASSLMDRDDYEQYF TGTGCCAGCAGCCTTATGGACAGGGACGACTACGAGCAGTACTTC
TRBJ2-1 NA TRBV30 NA CAWSRPFGEQFF TGTGCCTGGAGTAGACCCTTCGGGGAGCAGTTCTTC